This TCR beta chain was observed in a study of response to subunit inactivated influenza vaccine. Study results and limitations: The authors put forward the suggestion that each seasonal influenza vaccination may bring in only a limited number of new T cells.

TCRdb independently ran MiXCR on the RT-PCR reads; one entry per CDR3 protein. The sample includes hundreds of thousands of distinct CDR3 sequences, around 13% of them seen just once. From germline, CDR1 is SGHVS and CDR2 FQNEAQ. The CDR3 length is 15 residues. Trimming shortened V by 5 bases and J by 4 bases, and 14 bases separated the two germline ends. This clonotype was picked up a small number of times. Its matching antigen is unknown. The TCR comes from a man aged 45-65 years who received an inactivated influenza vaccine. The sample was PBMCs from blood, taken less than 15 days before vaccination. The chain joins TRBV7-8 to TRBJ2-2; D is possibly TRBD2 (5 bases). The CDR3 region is CASSPYPGGTGELFF. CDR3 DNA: TGTGCCAGCAGCCCCTACCCTGGAGGCACCGGGGAGCTGTTTTTT.